Shown below are 26 T cell receptor beta chains from a single sample sequenced in a study of T cell responses to AZD1222 COVID-19 vaccine. Sequenced by immunoSEQ multiplex PCR; TCRdb stores in-frame clones only, minus some. The data contain about 140,000 clones, roughly 90% of them singletons. Source: peripheral blood, taken 28 days after the second AZD1222 dose. The origin of the receptors is an adult who received the AZD1222 COVID-19 vaccine.

This chain uses TRBV7-8 with TRBJ1-1, with unresolved D. Trimming removed 5 bases at V and 5 bases at J, with 9 bases between. The CDR3 runs 12 residues. Looked up from germline, CDR1 is SGHVS and CDR2 is FQNEAQ. Here the CDR3 reads CASSRGRTEAFF. The CDR3 coding sequence is TGTGCCAGCAGCCGAGGTAGGACTGAAGCTTTCTTT.

This chain connects TRBV4-1 to TRBJ1-2, with D possibly TRBD1 on 6 matching bases. Germline CDR1 reads MGHRA; CDR2 reads YSYEKL. V lost 0 bases, J lost 8 bases, and 16 bases lay in between. The CDR3 has 15 residues. DNA of the CDR3: TGCGCCAGCAGCCAAGAAGGGGCTCCTAGGGGGGGCTACACCTTC. It codes for CASSQEGAPRGGYTF.

This chain joins TRBV23-1 and TRBJ1-1, with TRBD1 matching over 9 bases. TRBV23-1 is an ORF, with its function uncertain. V was pared by 6 bases and J by 4 bases, with 9 bases of the junction left unmatched. The CDR3 loop spans 15 amino acids. The CDR3 DNA sequence: TGCGCCAGCAGCCGGAGGGACAGGGCGGCCACTGAAGCTTTCTTT. Its protein product is CASSRRDRAATEAFF.

As DNA, the CDR3 is TGTGCCAGCAGCCTAACTCGGACAGGTCGCGCAGATACGCAGTATTTT. Translation gives CASSLTRTGRADTQYF. The chain combines TRBV4-2 with TRBJ2-3; the match to TRBD1 covers 7 bases. Losses at the gene ends were 4 bases for V and 4 bases for J; bases not matched to a gene: 11. The V gene's germline CDR1 is LGHNA and CDR2 YNFKEQ. The CDR3 loop spans 16 amino acids.

J is TRBJ2-1 and V is TRBV6-5; D is undetermined. V was shortened by 8 bases and J by 10 bases, with 15 bases between the two germline ends. The CDR3 length is 12 residues. The germline V gene has CDR1 MNHEY and CDR2 SVGAGI. Here the CDR3 DNA reads TGTGCCAGCGGCCCCCCTCAGCGAGAGCAGTTCTTC. It is translated as CASGPPQREQFF.

The chain combines TRBV7-9 with TRBJ1-3, with a weak D call TRBD1 (5 bases). This CDR3 has 17 residues. CDR1 is SEHNR, CDR2 FQNEAQ, per germline (reference sequence). Trimming shortened V by 5 bases and J by 0 bases, and 17 bases separated the two germline ends. The CDR3 nucleotides are TGTGCCAGCAGCGAGACGAACAGGCCGTACTCTGGAAACACCATATATTTT. Its protein is CASSETNRPYSGNTIYF.

This chain joins TRBV7-3 and TRBJ2-7; 10 bases are shared with TRBD2. V shed 2 bases, J shed 3 bases, and the junction held 10 bases outside the gene matches. This CDR3 region has 17 residues. Germline V lookup: CDR1 SGHTA, CDR2 FQGTGA. The CDR3 reads CASSLQASGRGDYEQYF. The CDR3 DNA follows: TGTGCCAGCAGCTTACAGGCTAGCGGGAGAGGGGACTACGAGCAGTACTTC.

The chain couples TRBV2 to TRBJ2-7; D is possibly TRBD1 (6 bases). Trimming cost V 2 bases and J 5 bases, with 13 bases left between them. This CDR3 spans 14 amino acids. The V gene's germline CDR1 is SNHLY and CDR2 FYNNEI. CDR3 in DNA: TGTGCCAGCAGTGAAACAGGGTATTTCAACGAGCAGTACTTC. It encodes CASSETGYFNEQYF.

The CDR3, as DNA: TGTGCCACCAGCGGGTATAGCGGTTTGGTCTACGAGCAGTACTTC. Its translation: CATSGYSGLVYEQYF. The chain is built from TRBV15 and TRBJ2-7, with D perhaps matching TRBD2 (6 bases). The V end lost 5 bases, the J end lost 3 bases, and 17 bases lay between the germline ends. CDR3 length equals 15 residues. Germline loops: CDR1 LNHNV, CDR2 YYDKDF (reference sequence).

The chain is built from TRBV9 and TRBJ1-2; the D gene is possibly TRBD1 (6 bases). CDR3 length equals 13 residues. Per the germline V gene, CDR1 is SGDLS and CDR2 is YYNGEE. V lost 5 bases and J 3 bases, leaving 11 bases between the germline ends. The CDR3 DNA follows: TGTGCCAGCAGTTACAGGGCGGACTATGGCTACACCTTC. Amino acid sequence: CASSYRADYGYTF. The complete variable domain, with remaining parts taken from reference TRBV9 and TRBJ1-2, reads DSGVTQTPKHLITATGQRVTLRCSPRSGDLSVYWYQQSLDQGLQFLIQYYNGEERAKGNILERFSAQQFPDLHSELNLSSLELGDSALYFCASSYRADYGYTFGSGTRLTVV.

As to this clone: This same CDR3 is encoded by further DNA sequences in the sample. CDR3 residues: CASSVGGGAYNEQFF. The CDR3 nucleotides are TGTGCCAGCAGCGTAGGCGGAGGGGCCTACAATGAGCAGTTCTTC. The chain combines TRBV9 with TRBJ2-1; weak D call: TRBD2 (6 bases). There are 15 residues in the CDR3. The V and J ends lost 0 bases and 2 bases respectively, with 9 bases between them. Germline CDR1 reads SGDLS; CDR2 reads YYNGEE.

This clone was detected once. The V gene is TRBV7-2, the J gene TRBJ1-2; 9 nucleotides align to TRBD1. The germline CDR1 and CDR2 sequences are SGHTA and FQGNSA. J lost 8 bases, V lost 0 bases, and 4 bases had no gene match. This CDR3 contains 14 residues. CDR3 in amino acids: CASSLAGQGGGYTF. The CDR3 DNA follows: TGTGCCAGCAGCTTAGCGGGACAGGGAGGCGGCTACACCTTC.

The chain is built from TRBV2 and TRBJ1-5; no firm D call. Germline assignment: CDR1 SNHLY and CDR2 FYNNEI. V was trimmed by 7 bases and J by 6 bases, leaving 13 bases between them. CDR3 length: 13 amino acids. The CDR3 is CASTPFVGQPQHF. The CDR3 nucleotides are TGTGCCAGCACCCCCTTTGTGGGTCAGCCCCAGCATTTT. The entire variable domain, with the rest obtained from reference TRBV2 and TRBJ1-5, is as follows: EPEVTQTPSHQVTQMGQEVILRCVPISNHLYFYWYRQILGQKVEFLVSFYNNEISEKSEIFDDQFSVERPDGSNFTLKIRSTKLEDSAMYFCASTPFVGQPQHFGDGTRLSIL.

This chain links TRBV29-1 with TRBJ2-7, with D perhaps matching TRBD2 (6 bases). The CDR3 totals 11 residues. V lost 4 bases and J lost 6, with 10 bases in between. Per the germline V gene, CDR1 is SQVTM and CDR2 is ANQGSEA. Here the CDR3 DNA reads TGCAGCGTTGTTGGAGGGGTCGAGCAGTACTTC. It specifies CSVVGGVEQYF.

The chain joins TRBV3-1 (or the pseudogene TRBV3-2) to TRBJ2-1; 8 bases agree with TRBD2. V was clipped by 7 bases and J by 0 bases; unmatched bases: 2. Germline V CDR1 and CDR2: LGHDT, YNNKEL (reference sequence). This CDR3 region has 14 residues. CDR3 protein: CASTRGGSYNEQFF. The DNA for the CDR3 is TGTGCCAGCACCCGGGGGGGCTCCTACAATGAGCAGTTCTTC.

The chain employs TRBV12-5 and TRBJ2-3, with D maybe TRBD2 (6 bases). The germline V and J ends were trimmed by 6 bases and 0 bases, with 16 bases remaining between them. The CDR3 loop spans 16 amino acids. Germline lookup yields CDR1 LGHNT and CDR2 FRNRAP. This CDR3 reads CASGHLGTFSTDTQYF. As DNA, the CDR3 is TGTGCTAGTGGCCACCTTGGGACTTTTAGCACAGATACGCAGTATTTT.

The chain employs TRBV6-6 and TRBJ2-7, with D maybe TRBD1 (5 bases). The germline gives CDR1 MNHNY, CDR2 SVGAGI (reference sequence). The ends were cut back, 4 bases at V and 3 bases at J, with 19 bases in the middle. The CDR3 sequence is 16 residues long. The CDR3 loop is CASSSSPGYSDYEQYF. DNA of the CDR3: TGTGCCAGCAGTTCCTCACCAGGGTATTCGGACTACGAGCAGTACTTC.

This chain joins TRBV4-2 and TRBJ2-3; D is possibly TRBD2 (6 bases). This CDR3 is built from 15 residues. Per germline, CDR1 LGHNA and CDR2 YNFKEQ. V shed 1 base and J shed 1 base, with 9 bases lying between them. CDR3 sequence: CASSQAGVGTDTQYF. For the CDR3, the DNA is TGTGCCAGCAGCCAAGCGGGAGTGGGCACAGATACGCAGTATTTT.

The CDR3 region has the DNA TGTGCCAGCAGTTACCCCGGACAGCCCCAGCATTTT. Translating it yields CASSYPGQPQHF. This chain links TRBV6-2 or TRBV6-3 with TRBJ1-5, with D uncertain. V was cut by 2 bases and J by 7 bases, with 6 bases left in between. There are 12 residues in the CDR3. CDR1 and CDR2 from the germline V gene are MNHEY and SVGEGT.

As DNA, the CDR3 is TGTGCCAGCAGCTTAGCGCGGGGACAGGGGGTCAATCAGCCCCAGCATTTT. Protein: CASSLARGQGVNQPQHF. This sequence joins TRBV7-9 and TRBJ1-5; 11 nucleotides line up with TRBD1. Germline-derived CDR1 and CDR2 are SEHNR and FQNEAQ (reference sequence). V was clipped by 0 bases and J by 3 bases; unmatched bases: 4. This CDR3 region has 17 residues.

J is TRBJ1-1 and V is TRBV18; the match to TRBD1 covers 7 bases. The ends lost 6 bases at V and 8 bases at J; junction bases unmatched: 3. This CDR3 is 11 amino acids long. From germline, CDR1 is KGHSH and CDR2 LQKENI. The CDR3 here is CASSRDREAFF. The DNA of the CDR3 is TGTGCCAGCTCTCGGGACAGAGAAGCTTTCTTT.

The chain is built from TRBV7-8 and TRBJ1-4; possibly TRBD1 for D (6 bases). This CDR3 is built from 17 residues. Germline lookup yields CDR1 SGHVS and CDR2 FQNEAQ. The V and J ends lost 5 bases and 0 bases respectively, with 16 bases between them. The CDR3 protein is CASSPVDRLSTNEKLFF. In nucleotides, the CDR3 is TGTGCCAGCAGCCCAGTCGACAGGCTATCAACTAATGAAAAACTGTTTTTT.

This clone was recorded once. This chain connects TRBV7-9 to TRBJ1-2, with TRBD1 identical over 11 bases. The germline V gene has CDR1 SEHNR and CDR2 FQNEAQ (reference sequence). V dropped 7 bases and J dropped 4; count of bases not matched to a gene: 11. This CDR3 is built from 16 residues. The CDR3 DNA sequence: TGTGCCAGCACCAACTCCGGGACAGGGGGTGTCTATGGCTACACCTTC. Its translation: CASTNSGTGGVYGYTF.

This chain connects TRBV7-9 to TRBJ1-1, with D perhaps TRBD1 (5 bases). The CDR3 is 13 residues long. The V gene's germline CDR1 is SEHNR and CDR2 FQNEAQ (reference sequence). Trimming cost V 7 bases and J 11 bases, with 20 bases left between them. CDR3 coding DNA: TGTGCCAGCACCTATCGTCCGGGGGATGGGGCTTTCTTT. Encoded protein: CASTYRPGDGAFF. Using reference TRBV7-9 and TRBJ1-1 for the parts outside the CDR3, the full variable domain is DTGVSQNPRHKITKRGQNVTFRCDPISEHNRLYWYRQTLGQGPEFLTYFQNEAQLEKSRLLSDRFSAERPKGSFSTLEIQRTEQGDSAMYLCASTYRPGDGAFFGQGTRLTVV.

The rearrangement links TRBV19 to TRBJ1-2; weak D call: TRBD1 (6 bases). The V and J ends lost 4 bases and 8 bases respectively, with 17 bases between them. Germline CDR1 and CDR2: LNHDA and SQIVND (reference sequence). CDR3 length equals 14 residues. CDR3 in DNA: TGTGCCAGTAGTAACCCATGGGGGCCGCGAGGCTACACCTTC. It translates to CASSNPWGPRGYTF.

This clone was detected once. This rearrangement joins TRBV6-6 to TRBJ2-5; D remains unclear. Germline values: CDR1 MNHNY, CDR2 SVGAGI (reference sequence). This CDR3 is 15 amino acids long. Trimming took 3 bases from V and 5 from J, leaving 16 bases between them. DNA for the CDR3: TGTGCCAGCAGTTATAGATACCAAGTAGGGGAGACCCAGTACTTC. It encodes CASSYRYQVGETQYF.